This T cell receptor beta chain was sequenced during a study of cytomegalovirus exposure and HLA in healthy donors. Study at large: According to later analysis, the same platform produced the 120 or so validation and 666 first-cohort repertoires. General observations from the study: Overall, approximately 150 TCR beta chains were annotated as cytomegalovirus-associated.

This clone turned up a few times. Its antigen is not identified. Germline V gene lookup returns CDR1 MNHNS and CDR2 SASEGT. This CDR3 is built from 16 residues. Trimming removed 2 bases from V and 6 bases from J; junction bases left unmatched: 6. The protocol was immunoSEQ multiplex PCR, while the TCRdb copy is restricted to in-frame clones and leaves out a portion. The data show 90,000 or so clones, 85% seen once. The sample comprised PBMCs. The genes are TRBV6-1 and TRBJ2-3, with TRBD2 identical over 12 bases. The source is a man in his late teens or twenties in good health and CMV-seropositive. CDR3 in DNA: TGTGCCAGCAGTGAAAAGACTAGCGGGAGTCCGGATACGCAGTATTTT. Amino acids: CASSEKTSGSPDTQYF.